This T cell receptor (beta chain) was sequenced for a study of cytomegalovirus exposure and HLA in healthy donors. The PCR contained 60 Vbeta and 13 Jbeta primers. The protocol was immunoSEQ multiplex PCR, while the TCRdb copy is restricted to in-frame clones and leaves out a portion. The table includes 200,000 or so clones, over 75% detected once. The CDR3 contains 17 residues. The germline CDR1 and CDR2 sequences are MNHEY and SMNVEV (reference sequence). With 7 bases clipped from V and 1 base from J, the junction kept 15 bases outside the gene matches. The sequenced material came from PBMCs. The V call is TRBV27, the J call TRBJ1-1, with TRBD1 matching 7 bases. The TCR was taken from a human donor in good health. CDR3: CASTPFFAGTENTEAFF. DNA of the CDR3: TGTGCCAGCACCCCATTTTTCGCCGGGACAGAGAACACTGAAGCTTTCTTT.